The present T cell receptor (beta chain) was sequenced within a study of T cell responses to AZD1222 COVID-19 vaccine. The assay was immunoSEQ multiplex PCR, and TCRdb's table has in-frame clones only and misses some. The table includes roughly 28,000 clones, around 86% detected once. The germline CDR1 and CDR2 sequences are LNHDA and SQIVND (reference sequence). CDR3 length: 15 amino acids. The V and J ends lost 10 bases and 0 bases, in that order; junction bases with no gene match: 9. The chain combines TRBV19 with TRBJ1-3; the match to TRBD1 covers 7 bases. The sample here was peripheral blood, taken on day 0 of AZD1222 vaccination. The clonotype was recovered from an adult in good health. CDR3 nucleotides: TGTGCCACCCGGGACAGACCACTCTCTGGAAACACCATATATTTT. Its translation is CATRDRPLSGNTIYF.